This entry is about one T cell receptor (beta chain). These data are taken from a study of blood T cell repertoires in COVID-19. The wider study: The analysed material was cDNA or gDNA that came from T cells, B-cell-depleted T cells, or PBMCs.

The CDR3 extends over 15 amino acids. V trimming: 2 bases; J trimming: 8 bases; junction bases outside the gene matches: 4. Per the germline V gene, CDR1 is LGHNA and CDR2 is YNFKEQ. The table came from immunoSEQ multiplex PCR; TCRdb's copy has only in-frame clones and leaves some out. Among approximately 190,000 clones listed, around four fifths were seen once. What was sequenced was peripheral blood. This clonotype was obtained from a woman aged 70-85 years with active or convalescent COVID-19. This chain links TRBV4-2 with TRBJ2-1, with 12 nucleotides matching TRBD2. CDR3 residues: CASSQPTSGSYEQFF. Here the CDR3 DNA reads TGTGCCAGCAGCCAACCGACTAGCGGGAGTTATGAGCAGTTCTTC.